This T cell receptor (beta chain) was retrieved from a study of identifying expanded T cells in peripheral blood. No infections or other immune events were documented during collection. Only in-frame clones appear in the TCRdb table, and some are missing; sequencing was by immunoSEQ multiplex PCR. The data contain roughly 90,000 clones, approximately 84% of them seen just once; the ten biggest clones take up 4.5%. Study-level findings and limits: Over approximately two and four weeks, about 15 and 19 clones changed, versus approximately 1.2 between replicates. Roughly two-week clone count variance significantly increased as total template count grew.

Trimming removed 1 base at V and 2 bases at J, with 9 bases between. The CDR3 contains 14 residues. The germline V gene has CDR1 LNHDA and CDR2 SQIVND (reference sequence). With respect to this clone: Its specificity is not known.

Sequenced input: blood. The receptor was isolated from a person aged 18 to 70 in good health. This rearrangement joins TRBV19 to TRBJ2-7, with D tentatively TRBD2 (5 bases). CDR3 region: CASSIGLRAYEQYF. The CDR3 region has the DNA TGTGCCAGTAGTATAGGATTGCGGGCCTACGAGCAGTACTTC. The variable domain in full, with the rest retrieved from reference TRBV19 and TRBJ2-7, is DGGITQSPKYLFRKEGQNVTLSCEQNLNHDAMYWYRQDPGQGLRLIYYSQIVNDFQKGDIAEGYSVSREKKESFPLTVTSAQKNPTAFYLCASSIGLRAYEQYFGPGTRLTVT.